These 17 T cell receptor beta chains came from one sample sequenced in a study of shared clonotypes between healthy human individuals. Sequenced by immunoSEQ multiplex PCR; TCRdb stores in-frame clones only, minus some. The sample consists of some 1,600,000 clones, roughly 98% of them appearing once. The sequenced sample was naive CD4+ T cells sorted from blood. Subset reported: CD45RA+ positively selected. The receptors originated from a man aged 30-40 years in good health.

As to this clone: The sample contains more than one DNA sequence encoding this CDR3. The V call is TRBV18, the J call TRBJ2-7; D is unresolved. There are 14 residues in the CDR3. Deletions cut 0 bases from V and 0 bases from J, with 6 bases between. The V gene's germline CDR1 is KGHSH and CDR2 LQKENI. CDR3 sequence: CASSPPGGSYEQYF. In DNA form, the CDR3 reads TGTGCCAGCTCACCACCGGGCGGCTCCTACGAGCAGTACTTC.

The gene calls are TRBV7-9 and TRBJ2-7; TRBD2 might be the D (5 bases). This CDR3 has 14 amino acids. Trimming removed 1 base from V and 3 bases from J, with 10 bases in between. Germline CDR1 is SEHNR and CDR2 is FQNEAQ (reference sequence). In nucleotides, the CDR3 is TGTGCCAGCAGCTTAGGGACTGAACGCTACGAGCAGTACTTC. This encodes CASSLGTERYEQYF.

The chain combines TRBV6-4 with TRBJ2-1; TRBD2 matches 8 bases. Germline trimming cut 4 bases from V and 3 bases from J; bases unmatched to any gene: 14. The CDR3 has 18 amino acids. Germline CDR1 is MRHNA and CDR2 is SNTAGT. CDR3 sequence (DNA): TGTGCCAGCAGTGTCCTACCCGGACGGACTAGCAGCTACAATGAGCAGTTCTTC. This codes for CASSVLPGRTSSYNEQFF.

The J gene is TRBJ2-7, the V gene TRBV6-5, with unresolved D. The CDR3 contains 12 residues. The germline V gene has CDR1 MNHEY and CDR2 SVGAGI. V was clipped by 0 bases and J by 6 bases, with 6 bases between them. CDR3 sequence (DNA): TGTGCCAGCAGTTACTCGTTGGGCGAGCAGTACTTC. Translated, it gives CASSYSLGEQYF.

The V gene is TRBV28, the J gene TRBJ1-2; D is unclear. V lost 7 bases and J 2 bases, leaving 23 bases between the germline ends. The CDR3 runs to 17 residues. The germline V gene encodes CDR1 MDHEN and CDR2 SYDVKM. The CDR3 DNA reads as TGTGCCAGCAAAATAAGGGTACCCCCCGCTGTCAACTATGGCTACACCTTC. Translation gives CASKIRVPPAVNYGYTF.

The rearrangement joins TRBV10-3 to TRBJ1-4; 8 bases map to TRBD1. This CDR3 is built from 13 residues. The V gene's germline CDR1 is ENHRY and CDR2 SYGVKD. The V and J ends lost 4 bases and 15 bases, in that order; junction bases with no gene match: 10. The CDR3 sequence is CAISASPRGQVFF. For the CDR3, the DNA is TGTGCCATCAGTGCGTCCCCCCGGGGACAGGTGTTTTTT.

The chain joins TRBV11-2 to TRBJ2-3; 7 bases agree with TRBD2. This CDR3 spans 15 amino acids. V was pared by 2 bases and J by 2 bases, with 4 bases of the junction left unmatched. Germline lookup yields CDR1 SGHAT and CDR2 FQNNGV. The CDR3 sequence is CASSLLAVLTDTQYF. The CDR3 nucleotides read TGTGCCAGCAGCTTACTAGCGGTACTCACAGATACGCAGTATTTT.

In regard to this clone: The sample contains more than one DNA sequence encoding this CDR3. The chain couples TRBV10-3 to TRBJ2-7; no definite D call. Germline V lookup: CDR1 ENHRY, CDR2 SYGVKD. V lost 0 bases and J 0 bases, leaving 9 bases between the germline ends. The CDR3 is made up of 15 amino acids. CDR3 loop: CAISESASSSYEQYF. The CDR3 region has the DNA TGTGCCATCAGTGAGTCTGCGTCCAGCTCCTACGAGCAGTACTTC.

The chain is built from TRBV6-1 and TRBJ2-2; perhaps TRBD1 as D (6 bases). V was cut by 8 bases and J by 7 bases, with 20 bases left in between. Germline V gene sequence: CDR1 MNHNS, CDR2 SASEGT. The CDR3 runs 15 residues. In DNA form, the CDR3 reads TGTGCCAGCGTGTATGGTCCCAGGGGCATCGGGGAGCTGTTTTTT. This gives the protein CASVYGPRGIGELFF.

The gene calls are TRBV29-1 and TRBJ1-2, with TRBD1 matching over 8 bases. The CDR3 extends over 15 amino acids. V trimming: 6 bases; J trimming: 4 bases; junction bases outside the gene matches: 13. CDR1 and CDR2 from the germline V gene are SQVTM and ANQGSEA. The CDR3 here is CSVGSPSQGGYGYTF. The CDR3 DNA sequence: TGCAGCGTAGGGAGCCCTTCACAGGGGGGCTATGGCTACACCTTC.

V gene TRBV27 combines with J gene TRBJ2-7; 9 bases map to TRBD2. Trimming removed 6 bases from V and 4 bases from J; junction bases left unmatched: 10. This CDR3 region has 15 residues. Germline CDR1 reads MNHEY; CDR2 reads SMNVEV (reference sequence). The CDR3 is CASRDSGRIGYEQYF. CDR3 sequence (DNA): TGTGCCAGCAGAGATAGCGGGAGAATAGGGTACGAGCAGTACTTC.

The V call is TRBV9, the J call TRBJ1-4; possible D gene TRBD1, 5 bases. V dropped 0 bases and J dropped 4 bases, with 13 bases sitting between them. The CDR3 loop spans 16 amino acids. CDR1 and CDR2 from the germline V gene are SGDLS and YYNGEE. Here the CDR3 DNA reads TGTGCCAGCAGCGTAGGGGGCGAAAGTTATAATGAAAAACTGTTTTTT. Translation: CASSVGGESYNEKLFF.

The chain has TRBV9 and TRBJ2-1; TRBD1 might be the D (5 bases). V lost 4 bases and J 7 bases, leaving 18 bases between the germline ends. This CDR3 has 15 residues. Germline V gene data show CDR1 as SGDLS and CDR2 as YYNGEE. The CDR3 here is CASSFSGRATNEQFF. For the CDR3, the DNA is TGTGCCAGCAGCTTCTCGGGCAGGGCTACGAATGAGCAGTTCTTC. Based on the CDR3 plus reference TRBV9 and TRBJ2-1, the full variable domain is DSGVTQTPKHLITATGQRVTLRCSPRSGDLSVYWYQQSLDQGLQFLIQYYNGEERAKGNILERFSAQQFPDLHSELNLSSLELGDSALYFCASSFSGRATNEQFFGPGTRLTVL.

The rearrangement joins TRBV14 to TRBJ2-1; D remains ambiguous. V was shortened by 3 bases and J by 9 bases, with 12 bases between the two germline ends. This CDR3 region has 13 residues. Looked up from germline, CDR1 is SGHDN and CDR2 is FVKESK. CDR3 bases: TGTGCCAGCAGCCAGCAAGTATGGGGTGAGCAGTTCTTC. Its translation is CASSQQVWGEQFF.

The chain combines TRBV12-5 with TRBJ1-2; unclear D gene. Trimming took off 3 bases at V and 7 bases at J, with 6 bases between the two ends. Looked up from germline, CDR1 is LGHNT and CDR2 is FRNRAP. This CDR3 has 11 residues. The CDR3 coding sequence is TGTGCTAGTGGTTTTCCGGGTGGCTACACCTTC. Its protein is CASGFPGGYTF.

V and J are TRBV5-8 and TRBJ1-2; D is undetermined. CDR3 size: 11 residues. Per the germline V gene, CDR1 is SGHTS and CDR2 is YDEGEE. CDR3 sequence: CADRLGYGYTF. As DNA, the CDR3 is TGTGCGGACCGTTTGGGGTATGGCTACACCTTC.

The V call is TRBV5-1, the J call TRBJ2-3; D not certain. The germline V gene encodes CDR1 SGHRS and CDR2 YFSETQ. V was shortened by 4 bases and J by 0 bases, with 12 bases between the two germline ends. This CDR3 comprises 15 residues. CDR3 DNA sequence: TGCGCCAGCAGCCTAGGAGTTGCGAGCACAGATACGCAGTATTTT. The encoded protein is CASSLGVASTDTQYF.